Following are 22 T cell receptor beta chains from one sample sequenced in a study of cytomegalovirus exposure and HLA in healthy donors. This PCR relied on a set of 60 Vbeta primers and 13 Jbeta primers. TCRdb's copy holds only in-frame clones and misses some; the assay was immunoSEQ multiplex PCR. The sample lists some 120,000 clones, 6.5% to 9.5% occurring once. Sequencing used PBMCs. The receptors were sampled from a man aged 35-49 years in good health and CMV-seronegative.

In its sample, this clone was seen many times. The chain joins TRBV30 to TRBJ1-3; D remains ambiguous. The CDR3 is made up of 13 amino acids. In germline, CDR1 is GTSNPN, CDR2 SVGIG (reference sequence). Trimming stripped 2 bases from V and 3 bases from J, with 8 bases between. In nucleotides, the CDR3 is TGTGCCTGGAGTCCGACAAGTGGAAACACCATATATTTT. It yields the protein CAWSPTSGNTIYF. The full variable domain, in which reference TRBV30 and TRBJ1-3 provide the parts outside the CDR3, is SQTIHQWPATLVQPVGSPLSLECTVEGTSNPNLYWYRQAAGRGLQLLFYSVGIGQISSEVPQNLSASRPQDRQFILSSKKLLLSDSGFYLCAWSPTSGNTIYFGEGSWLTVV.

This clone was observed a handful of times. This chain connects TRBV30 to TRBJ2-2, with 7 bases aligning to TRBD2. CDR1 GTSNPN and CDR2 SVGIG come from the germline V gene (reference sequence). V lost 2 bases to trimming and J lost 0 bases; unmatched junction nucleotides: 12. The CDR3 consists of 18 residues. The CDR3 loop reads CAWSLGLVPNSNTGELFF. CDR3 sequence (DNA): TGTGCCTGGAGTCTCGGACTAGTCCCAAACTCGAACACCGGGGAGCTGTTTTTT.

Turning to this clone: One end of the junction fails to match germline, which may point to a read error. The rearrangement links TRBV2 to TRBJ2-1; D might be TRBD1 (6 bases). There are 14 residues in the CDR3. The germline gives CDR1 SNHLY, CDR2 FYNNEI. This CDR3 is CASREGVAGDEQFF. CDR3 coding DNA: TGTGCCAGCAGAGAAGGGGTGGCAGGGGATGAGCAGTTCTTC.

The chain employs TRBV29-1 and TRBJ1-2, with a possible D match to TRBD1 (6 bases). Germline-derived CDR1 and CDR2 are SQVTM and ANQGSEA. This CDR3 is 14 amino acids long. V dropped 3 bases and J dropped 3 bases, with 14 bases sitting between them. The DNA for the CDR3 is TGCAGCGTTGAGTACGCAGGGGTGGACTATGGCTACACCTTC. It yields the protein CSVEYAGVDYGYTF.

V usage is TRBV7-9 and J usage is TRBJ2-2; D is uncertain. Trimming removed 5 bases from V and 1 base from J, with 11 bases in between. CDR3 size: 15 residues. Germline V CDR1 and CDR2: SEHNR, FQNEAQ (reference sequence). The CDR3 protein is CASSAVVGNTGELFF. The CDR3 DNA sequence: TGTGCCAGCAGCGCGGTCGTCGGGAACACCGGGGAGCTGTTTTTT. Based on the CDR3 plus reference TRBV7-9 and TRBJ2-2, the full variable domain is DTGVSQNPRHKITKRGQNVTFRCDPISEHNRLYWYRQTLGQGPEFLTYFQNEAQLEKSRLLSDRFSAERPKGSFSTLEIQRTEQGDSAMYLCASSAVVGNTGELFFGEGSRLTVL.

This clone was counted a few times. This chain links TRBV5-5 with TRBJ1-6, with a possible D match to TRBD1 (6 bases). Trimming left V 4 bases short and J 11 bases short, with 16 bases between. The germline gives CDR1 SGHKS, CDR2 YYEKEE (reference sequence). CDR3 length equals 14 residues. This chain's CDR3 is CASSPGDNTTPLHF. CDR3 bases: TGTGCCAGCAGCCCCGGGGACAACACTACACCCCTCCACTTT.

A few counts support this clone. V and J are TRBV7-2 and TRBJ2-7, with 14 nucleotides matching TRBD2. Germline V gene lookup returns CDR1 SGHTA and CDR2 FQGNSA. The CDR3 runs 17 residues. Trimming removed 1 base from V and 4 bases from J; junction bases left unmatched: 6. The CDR3: CASSLGGTSGGFYEQYF. CDR3 sequence (DNA): TGTGCCAGCAGCTTAGGCGGGACTAGCGGGGGTTTTTACGAGCAGTACTTC.

This clone was seen a few times. CDR3 nucleotides: TGTGCCAGTAGTATGTCTAGCGGGGCCCACGAGCAGTACTTC. Translating it yields CASSMSSGAHEQYF. The chain recombines TRBV19 with TRBJ2-7, with 9 bases fitting TRBD2. In germline, CDR1 is LNHDA, CDR2 SQIVND (reference sequence). Trimming at V came to 3 bases and at J to 5 bases, leaving 5 bases not matched to a gene. The CDR3 runs to 14 residues.

This clone was seen a few times. The rearrangement uses TRBV5-1 and TRBJ2-5; 7 nucleotides match TRBD2. Germline values: CDR1 SGHRS, CDR2 YFSETQ. The CDR3 is made up of 13 amino acids. Losses at the gene ends were 3 bases for V and 4 bases for J; bases not matched to a gene: 3. The CDR3 coding sequence is TGCGCCAGCAGCTGGACTAGTAGAGAGACCCAGTACTTC. This codes for CASSWTSRETQYF.

This clone was detected only a few times. This chain uses TRBV11-2 with TRBJ1-5; D possibly corresponds to TRBD1 (5 bases). Germline V CDR1 and CDR2: SGHAT, FQNNGV. The CDR3 is 15 residues long. Trimming stripped 4 bases from V and 0 bases from J, with 10 bases between. DNA of the CDR3: TGTGCCAGCAGCTCCACAGGATATAGCAATCAGCCCCAGCATTTT. This encodes CASSSTGYSNQPQHF. The full variable domain, with the rest looked up from reference TRBV11-2 and TRBJ1-5, is EAGVAQSPRYKIIEKRQSVAFWCNPISGHATLYWYQQILGQGPKLLIQFQNNGVVDDSQLPKDRFSAERLKGVDSTLKIQPAKLEDSAVYLCASSSTGYSNQPQHFGDGTRLSIL.

This clone turned up a few times. V usage is TRBV29-1 and J usage is TRBJ2-7, with 9 bases identical to TRBD1. This CDR3 is built from 12 residues. Germline assignment: CDR1 SQVTM and CDR2 ANQGSEA. Losses at the gene ends were 4 bases for V and 2 bases for J; bases not matched to a gene: 0. CDR3 region: CSVGDRAYEQYF. CDR3 sequence (DNA): TGCAGCGTTGGGGACAGGGCCTACGAGCAGTACTTC.

The chain combines TRBV11-2 with TRBJ2-1; 7 positions agree with TRBD2. CDR3 length: 15 amino acids. V was clipped by 0 bases and J by 3 bases; unmatched bases: 2. Germline CDR1 reads SGHAT; CDR2 reads FQNNGV. The CDR3 loop is CASSLEAGNYNEQFF. The CDR3 DNA reads as TGTGCCAGCAGCTTAGAAGCGGGGAACTACAATGAGCAGTTCTTC.

The chain has TRBV7-9 and TRBJ2-1; no firm D call. V was pared by 2 bases and J by 4 bases, with 9 bases between. The V gene's germline CDR1 is SEHNR and CDR2 FQNEAQ (reference sequence). This CDR3 is built from 14 residues. In nucleotides, the CDR3 is TGTGCCAGCAGCTTATTGTACAGATACAATGAGCAGTTCTTC. Translation: CASSLLYRYNEQFF.

This clone has more than one count but fewer than ten. This CDR3 is also generated by other DNA sequences in the sample. The V gene is TRBV27, the J gene TRBJ2-7; 7 positions match TRBD2. V was pared by 4 bases and J by 2 bases, with 5 bases of the junction left unmatched. The CDR3 runs to 14 residues. From germline, CDR1 is MNHEY and CDR2 SMNVEV (reference sequence). CDR3 sequence reads: CASSWGGTPYEQYF. The CDR3 DNA is TGTGCCAGCAGTTGGGGGGGAACCCCCTACGAGCAGTACTTC.

This chain connects TRBV6-5 to TRBJ2-7, with 9 nucleotides matching TRBD2. Germline trimming cut 0 bases from V and 4 bases from J; bases unmatched to any gene: 7. CDR1 MNHEY and CDR2 SVGAGI come from the germline V gene. The CDR3 consists of 16 residues. The CDR3 nucleotides are TGTGCCAGCAGTTACTCGAAGGCTAGCGGGGTGTACGAGCAGTACTTC. This codes for CASSYSKASGVYEQYF.

The table lists this clone with a few counts. The V call is TRBV4-2, the J call TRBJ2-5; 12 positions match TRBD2. Germline V gene data show CDR1 as LGHNA and CDR2 as YNFKEQ. The junction had 22 bases not matched to a gene; V was cut back by 4 bases and J by 1 base. The CDR3 sequence is 22 residues long. The CDR3 DNA reads TGTGCCAGCAGCCCCAGGGGGTGGCAACGACTAGCGGGGGAGACAACCCAAGAGACCCAGTACTTC. This translates into CASSPRGWQRLAGETTQETQYF.

This clone came up a few times. The chain uses TRBV9 and TRBJ1-4, with 7 bases identical to TRBD1. V lost 0 bases, J lost 5 bases, and 4 bases stayed unmatched. Looked up from germline, CDR1 is SGDLS and CDR2 is YYNGEE. The CDR3 spans 15 residues. This chain's CDR3 is CASSVVGDSNEKLFF. In nucleotides, the CDR3 is TGTGCCAGCAGCGTAGTAGGGGACAGCAATGAAAAACTGTTTTTT.

In this sample, this clone turned up a few times. CDR3 coding DNA: TGTGCCAGCAGCCAAGATGAGGGAAGCCGCACAGATACGCAGTATTTT. Protein sequence: CASSQDEGSRTDTQYF. The J gene is TRBJ2-3, the V gene TRBV4-2; D is perhaps TRBD2 (5 bases). The CDR3 runs to 16 residues. Trimming took 0 bases from V and 1 from J, leaving 11 bases between them. The germline V gene has CDR1 LGHNA and CDR2 YNFKEQ.

This clone was seen a handful of times. The genes are TRBV4-1 and TRBJ1-5; no clear D. V gave up 0 bases and J gave up 1 base, with 7 bases separating them. This CDR3 is built from 15 residues. CDR1 MGHRA and CDR2 YSYEKL come from the germline V gene. The CDR3 DNA follows: TGCGCCAGCAGCCAAGAGGCGGGGAGCAATCAGCCCCAGCATTTT. Amino acid sequence: CASSQEAGSNQPQHF.

The genes are TRBV5-1 and TRBJ1-5; 8 bases map to TRBD1. V gave up 0 bases and J gave up 4 bases; unmatched junction bases: 3. The CDR3 has 15 residues. Looked up from germline, CDR1 is SGHRS and CDR2 is YFSETQ. DNA of the CDR3: TGCGCCAGCAGCTTGGGGACAGGGATGAATCAGCCCCAGCATTTT. This sequence encodes CASSLGTGMNQPQHF.

This clone was detected only a few times. This chain connects TRBV6-5 to TRBJ1-5, with 10 bases fitting TRBD1. Looked up from germline, CDR1 is MNHEY and CDR2 is SVGAGI. Trimming took 2 bases from V and 5 from J; bases not matched to a gene: 0. This CDR3 contains 14 residues. Here the CDR3 reads CASSYGTGDQPQHF. In DNA form, the CDR3 reads TGTGCCAGCAGTTACGGGACAGGGGATCAGCCCCAGCATTTT.

The V call is TRBV4-1, the J call TRBJ1-1, with TRBD1 identical over 9 bases. This CDR3 has 16 amino acids. Germline V gives CDR1 MGHRA, CDR2 YSYEKL. The V segment lost 4 bases and the J segment 1 base; nucleotides outside the gene matches: 7. The chain's CDR3 is CASSPKGGQGNTEAFF. In DNA, the CDR3 is TGCGCCAGCAGCCCGAAAGGGGGACAGGGGAACACTGAAGCTTTCTTT.